Presented here are 17 T cell receptor beta chains from one specimen sequenced in a study of cytomegalovirus exposure and HLA in healthy donors. PCR primers comprised 60 Vbeta and 13 Jbeta primers. Clones were read by immunoSEQ multiplex PCR, and TCRdb kept only the in-frame ones, dropping some. The sample lists some 150,000 clones, 65% to 90% occurring once. Specimen: PBMCs. The receptors stem from a woman in her 30s in good health and CMV-seronegative.

J is TRBJ1-2 and V is TRBV27; D is ambiguous. V lost 5 bases, J lost 4 bases, and 11 bases lay in between. The CDR3 extends over 13 amino acids. Germline lookup yields CDR1 MNHEY and CDR2 SMNVEV (reference sequence). The CDR3 DNA reads as TGTGCCAGCAGTCTCGCCGGGAGCTATGGCTACACCTTC. Translation gives CASSLAGSYGYTF.

This clone was seen more than once but under ten times. The chain couples TRBV2 to TRBJ2-5; perhaps TRBD1 as D (5 bases). This CDR3 contains 12 residues. V was trimmed by 6 bases and J by 4 bases, leaving 9 bases between them. The V gene's germline CDR1 is SNHLY and CDR2 FYNNEI. The CDR3 DNA follows: TGTGCCAGCAGCCAGGGTGCAGAGACCCAGTACTTC. Protein sequence: CASSQGAETQYF.

The rearrangement joins TRBV19 to TRBJ2-7, with 7 bases aligning to TRBD1. V lost 7 bases and J lost 4; bases outside the gene matches: 4. Looked up from germline, CDR1 is LNHDA and CDR2 is SQIVND (reference sequence). The CDR3 extends over 12 amino acids. The CDR3 DNA reads TGTGCCAGTACGACAGGGACGTACGAGCAGTACTTC. Amino acid sequence: CASTTGTYEQYF.

The CDR3 loop is CASSQDLVGSPSNQPQHF. CDR3 coding DNA: TGTGCCAGCAGCCAAGATTTGGTGGGCAGCCCTAGCAATCAGCCCCAGCATTTT. V gene TRBV4-2 combines with J gene TRBJ1-5; no reliable D call. V shed 0 bases and J shed 0 bases, with 15 bases lying between them. The CDR3 is made up of 18 amino acids. Germline lookup yields CDR1 LGHNA and CDR2 YNFKEQ.

The genes are TRBV11-2 and TRBJ2-1, with a weak D call TRBD2 (7 bases). The V and J ends lost 9 bases and 3 bases respectively, with 12 bases between them. This CDR3 region has 13 residues. The V gene's germline CDR1 is SGHAT and CDR2 FQNNGV. The DNA of the CDR3 is TGTGCCAGTGGGGGGGCGAACTACAATGAGCAGTTCTTC. Encoded protein: CASGGANYNEQFF.

The chain employs TRBV19 and TRBJ1-2; a weak D match, TRBD1 (5 bases). Germline V gives CDR1 LNHDA, CDR2 SQIVND (reference sequence). Trimming pared 9 bases from V and 3 bases from J, leaving 14 bases between. The CDR3 runs to 13 residues. This CDR3 reads CASWGGEDYGYTF. Here the CDR3 DNA reads TGTGCCAGCTGGGGGGGAGAGGACTATGGCTACACCTTC.

The genes are TRBV4-1 and TRBJ1-2; tentatively, D is TRBD1 (5 bases). Trimming cost V 0 bases and J 8 bases, with 13 bases left between them. Germline CDR1 and CDR2: MGHRA and YSYEKL. CDR3 size: 14 residues. In DNA form, the CDR3 reads TGCGCCAGCAGCCAAGATAGGGGTATGGGGGGCTACACCTTC. It is translated as CASSQDRGMGGYTF.

The chain couples TRBV28 to TRBJ2-7, with 7 bases fitting TRBD1. With 10 bases clipped from V and 2 bases from J, the junction kept 5 bases outside the gene matches. The CDR3 sequence is 12 residues long. Germline V gene lookup returns CDR1 MDHEN and CDR2 SYDVKM. The CDR3 bases are TGTGCCACCGAGGGGGCTGCCTACGAGCAGTACTTC. It is translated as CATEGAAYEQYF.

This chain uses TRBV7-7 with TRBJ2-7; 9 nucleotides line up with TRBD1. The CDR3 consists of 16 residues. Losses at the gene ends were 1 base for V and 5 bases for J; bases not matched to a gene: 9. Germline V gene lookup returns CDR1 SSHAT and CDR2 FNYEAQ (reference sequence). CDR3 sequence reads: CASSLGAPGQGNEQYF. The CDR3 region has the DNA TGTGCCAGCAGCTTAGGGGCGCCCGGACAGGGGAACGAGCAGTACTTC.

The chain has TRBV4-1 and TRBJ2-1; D is possibly TRBD2 (7 bases). Trimming shortened V by 1 base and J by 4 bases, and 20 bases separated the two germline ends. The CDR3 spans 18 residues. Germline V gives CDR1 MGHRA, CDR2 YSYEKL. The DNA of the CDR3 is TGCGCCAGCAGCCAAGGTCTTTTAGGGGGGGGCTATTACAATGAGCAGTTCTTC. Protein sequence: CASSQGLLGGGYYNEQFF.

The DNA for the CDR3 is TGTGCCTGGAGTCCACGGGGGGGAGATTCACCCCTCCACTTT. Protein sequence: CAWSPRGGDSPLHF. The chain joins TRBV30 to TRBJ1-6; possibly TRBD1 for D (5 bases). Trimming took off 2 bases at V and 8 bases at J, with 13 bases between the two ends. CDR1 is GTSNPN, CDR2 SVGIG, per germline (reference sequence). There are 14 residues in the CDR3.

The gene calls are TRBV5-5 and TRBJ2-1; TRBD2 agrees at 12 bases. CDR3 length equals 17 residues. CDR1 and CDR2 from the germline V gene are SGHKS and YYEKEE (reference sequence). The V segment lost 3 bases and the J segment 0 bases; nucleotides outside the gene matches: 4. DNA for the CDR3: TGTGCCAGCAGCTCTGGGACTAGCGGGCTCTCCTACAATGAGCAGTTCTTC. Its protein is CASSSGTSGLSYNEQFF.

The chain couples TRBV5-4 to TRBJ1-2, with no clear D. Germline V gene data show CDR1 as SGHNT and CDR2 as YYREEE (reference sequence). The CDR3 extends over 14 amino acids. V shed 0 bases and J shed 8 bases, with 14 bases lying between them. The chain's CDR3 is CASSLAANSRGYTF. In nucleotides, the CDR3 is TGTGCCAGCAGCTTGGCGGCGAACTCGCGGGGCTACACCTTC.

The CDR3 protein is CASIEGTVYNEQFF. CDR3 nucleotides: TGTGCCAGCATAGAGGGGACAGTCTACAATGAGCAGTTCTTC. The chain employs TRBV6-1 and TRBJ2-1; 7 bases are shared with TRBD1. The CDR3 spans 14 residues. Unmatched junction bases numbered 6, after V lost 7 bases and J lost 3 bases. The germline CDR1 and CDR2 sequences are MNHNS and SASEGT.

The chain uses TRBV7-2 and TRBJ1-2, with D tentatively TRBD1 (6 bases). V lost 4 bases and J lost 3, with 21 bases in between. There are 17 residues in the CDR3. The V gene's germline CDR1 is SGHTA and CDR2 FQGNSA. The CDR3 here is CASSSQWDGAGDYGYTF. In nucleotides, the CDR3 is TGTGCCAGCAGCTCACAATGGGATGGGGCAGGGGACTATGGCTACACCTTC.

The chain links TRBV4-3 to TRBJ2-3; 9 bases agree with TRBD2. Per the germline V gene, CDR1 is LGHNA and CDR2 is YSLEER. V was clipped by 2 bases and J by 1 base; unmatched bases: 4. This CDR3 is built from 16 residues. The CDR3: CASSQLSSGGTDTQYF. The DNA for the CDR3 is TGCGCCAGCAGCCAACTCTCTAGCGGGGGCACAGATACGCAGTATTTT.

This clone was counted between two and nine times. The chain couples TRBV14 to TRBJ1-1, with D unclear. The germline V gene encodes CDR1 SGHDN and CDR2 FVKESK. The CDR3 loop spans 15 amino acids. V was clipped by 1 base and J by 0 bases, with 9 bases between them. CDR3 sequence (DNA): TGTGCCAGCAGCCAAGCGCGGGGATTGAACACTGAAGCTTTCTTT. This translates into CASSQARGLNTEAFF.